The sequence of this TCR beta chain was determined in a study of technical replicates of blood from several donors. This CDR3 spans 15 amino acids. The V end lost 0 bases, the J end lost 1 base, and 10 bases lay between the germline ends. CDR1 and CDR2 (germline): SGHRS, YFSETQ. The assay was immunoSEQ multiplex PCR, and TCRdb's table has in-frame clones only and misses some. The data hold around 56,000 clones, with roughly 96% observed a single time. This rearrangement joins TRBV5-1 to TRBJ1-2; D unclear. This receptor was taken from a human donor in good health. Some clones in this sample may be carry-over from other donors' samples. The sample taken for sequencing was PBMCs. CDR3 region: CASSLGQVINYGYTF. The CDR3 bases are TGCGCCAGCAGCTTGGGGCAGGTAATTAACTATGGCTACACCTTC.